Listed below are T cell receptor beta chains from one sample, sequenced in a study of shared clonotypes between healthy human individuals. Only in-frame clones appear in the TCRdb table, and some are missing; sequencing was by immunoSEQ multiplex PCR. The top ten clones hold over 0.12% of a sample with roughly 2.6 million clones, 85% to 95% of them seen once. The sample was naive CD4+ T cells sorted from blood. These receptors were obtained from a man aged 18 to 35 in good health. Each CDR3 is given with its conserved first and last residue. The order of the fields is clone size, J gene, V gene, D gene, CDR3 DNA, CDR3 protein. The D gene is left open where the match is weak. Not every row has a clone size; where given, it reads once, few, many or a size class.

clone size: NA
J gene: TRBJ2-7
V gene: TRBV6-5
D gene: TRBD1
CDR3 DNA: TGTGCCAGCAGTTACCCCGGGACAGGCGAGCAGTACTTC
CDR3 protein: CASSYPGTGEQYF

clone size: NA
J gene: TRBJ1-1
V gene: TRBV7-2
D gene: TRBD1
CDR3 DNA: TGTGCCAGCACCAACGGGGACAGGGGTCGAGCTTTCTTT
CDR3 protein: CASTNGDRGRAFF

clone size: NA
J gene: TRBJ1-1
V gene: TRBV6-1
D gene: NA
CDR3 DNA: TGTGCCAGCCACAGCATCACAGGGTTAGGCACTGAAGCTTTCTTT
CDR3 protein: CASHSITGLGTEAFF

clone size: NA
J gene: TRBJ2-7
V gene: TRBV5-1
D gene: NA
CDR3 DNA: TGCGCCAGCAGCTTGGAGGGGACACGAGGTAACTACGAGCAGTACTTC
CDR3 protein: CASSLEGTRGNYEQYF

clone size: NA
J gene: TRBJ1-2
V gene: TRBV19
D gene: TRBD1
CDR3 DNA: TGTGCCAGTAGTGCCCCGGGACAGGGGGTTCGGGCCTATGGCTACACCTTC
CDR3 protein: CASSAPGQGVRAYGYTF

clone size: NA
J gene: TRBJ1-1
V gene: TRBV7-3
D gene: NA
CDR3 DNA: TGTGCCAGCAGCCTAAATTCAGGGGACACTGAAGCTTTCTTT
CDR3 protein: CASSLNSGDTEAFF

clone size: NA
J gene: TRBJ2-7
V gene: TRBV21-1
D gene: NA
CDR3 DNA: TGTGCCAGCAGCGTCACCCGTCGAGGGGGCACCTACGAGCAGTACTTC
CDR3 protein: CASSVTRRGGTYEQYF

clone size: NA
J gene: TRBJ1-6
V gene: TRBV11-3
D gene: NA
CDR3 DNA: TGTGCCAGCAGCCAGGAGCCCGTTAATTCACCCCTCCACTTT
CDR3 protein: CASSQEPVNSPLHF

clone size: NA
J gene: TRBJ2-7
V gene: TRBV7-6
D gene: TRBD1
CDR3 DNA: TGTGCCAGCAGCTTAGGGGCGGGACAGGCGAATTTCTACGAGCAGTACTTC
CDR3 protein: CASSLGAGQANFYEQYF

clone size: NA
J gene: TRBJ2-5
V gene: TRBV7-2
D gene: TRBD2
CDR3 DNA: TGTGCCAGCAGCAAGCGGGGCGGGGCGAAAGAGACCCAGTACTTC
CDR3 protein: CASSKRGGAKETQYF

clone size: once
J gene: TRBJ2-6
V gene: TRBV5-6
D gene: NA
CDR3 DNA: TGTGCCAGCAGCTTCTTGCCCAATGATGGGGCCAACGTCCTGACTTTC
CDR3 protein: CASSFLPNDGANVLTF

clone size: NA
J gene: TRBJ2-7
V gene: TRBV2
D gene: TRBD2
CDR3 DNA: TGTGCCAGCAGTGATTTTCTAGCGGGTTCCTACGAGCAGTACTTC
CDR3 protein: CASSDFLAGSYEQYF

clone size: NA
J gene: TRBJ1-5
V gene: TRBV5-6
D gene: TRBD1
CDR3 DNA: TGTGCCAGCAGCCGCCGAGGACAGGGCAATCAGCCCCAGCATTTT
CDR3 protein: CASSRRGQGNQPQHF

clone size: NA
J gene: TRBJ1-4
V gene: TRBV10-3
D gene: NA
CDR3 DNA: TGTGCCATCAGTGGGGAGGGGAGTGAAAAACTGTTTTTT
CDR3 protein: CAISGEGSEKLFF

clone size: NA
J gene: TRBJ1-1
V gene: TRBV11-2
D gene: NA
CDR3 DNA: TGTGCCAGCAGCTTAGGGGGAGTCATGAACACTGAAGCTTTCTTT
CDR3 protein: CASSLGGVMNTEAFF

clone size: NA
J gene: TRBJ2-5
V gene: TRBV7-9
D gene: NA
CDR3 DNA: TGTGCCAGCACCGCCGGAGGGGGGACCCAGTACTTC
CDR3 protein: CASTAGGGTQYF

clone size: NA
J gene: TRBJ1-4
V gene: TRBV19
D gene: NA
CDR3 DNA: TGTGCCAGTGGGACGGCTACAACTAATGAAAAACTGTTTTTT
CDR3 protein: CASGTATTNEKLFF

clone size: NA
J gene: TRBJ1-5
V gene: TRBV7-8
D gene: NA
CDR3 DNA: TGTGCCAGCAGCTTAGCGTTGCAGCCCCAGCATTTT
CDR3 protein: CASSLALQPQHF

clone size: few
J gene: TRBJ1-2
V gene: TRBV6-5
D gene: NA
CDR3 DNA: TGTGCCACCACGGAGGTGGGAGAAGGATACACCTTC
CDR3 protein: CATTEVGEGYTF

clone size: NA
J gene: TRBJ2-2
V gene: TRBV5-4
D gene: TRBD1
CDR3 DNA: TGTGCCAGCAGTCCCGACAGGGGAAGAGGCGGGGAGCTGTTTTTT
CDR3 protein: CASSPDRGRGGELFF

clone size: NA
J gene: TRBJ1-4
V gene: TRBV30
D gene: NA
CDR3 DNA: TGTGCCTGGAGTGTAGATGCTGAAAAACTGTTTTTT
CDR3 protein: CAWSVDAEKLFF

clone size: NA
J gene: TRBJ1-4
V gene: TRBV2
D gene: NA
CDR3 DNA: TGTGCCAGCAGTGAAGCGGGACTACCGGGACCCAAACTGTTTTTT
CDR3 protein: CASSEAGLPGPKLFF

clone size: NA
J gene: TRBJ1-4
V gene: TRBV19
D gene: TRBD1
CDR3 DNA: TGTGCCAGTAGTTCAGGCCCGGGACAGAATGAAAAACTGTTTTTT
CDR3 protein: CASSSGPGQNEKLFF

clone size: NA
J gene: TRBJ2-3
V gene: TRBV6-5
D gene: NA
CDR3 DNA: TGTGCCAGCGCCCTCGCGGGTACGCAGTATTTT
CDR3 protein: CASALAGTQYF

clone size: NA
J gene: TRBJ2-7
V gene: TRBV5-1
D gene: TRBD2
CDR3 DNA: TGCGCCAGCAGCACCGGGAGGGCGGGAGCTTACGAGCAGTACTTC
CDR3 protein: CASSTGRAGAYEQYF

clone size: NA
J gene: TRBJ2-7
V gene: TRBV7-2
D gene: TRBD2
CDR3 DNA: TGTGCCAGCAGCTTAGGGCTGGGCGGGAGCTCCTCCTACGAGCAGTACTTC
CDR3 protein: CASSLGLGGSSSYEQYF

clone size: NA
J gene: TRBJ2-3
V gene: TRBV6-6
D gene: TRBD2
CDR3 DNA: TGTGCCAGCAGATCTAGCGGCCGGACAGATACGCAGTATTTT
CDR3 protein: CASRSSGRTDTQYF

clone size: once
J gene: TRBJ2-1
V gene: TRBV7-2
D gene: NA
CDR3 DNA: TGTGCCAGCAGCGTATACAATGAGCAGTTCTTC
CDR3 protein: CASSVYNEQFF

clone size: NA
J gene: TRBJ1-1
V gene: TRBV15
D gene: NA
CDR3 DNA: TGTGCCACCAGCAGAGACATTTTGAACACTGAAGCTTTCTTT
CDR3 protein: CATSRDILNTEAFF

clone size: NA
J gene: TRBJ2-7
V gene: TRBV11-2
D gene: NA
CDR3 DNA: TGTGCCAGCAGTTCGGCAGGGCGGATCTACGAGCAGTACTTC
CDR3 protein: CASSSAGRIYEQYF

clone size: NA
J gene: TRBJ1-6
V gene: TRBV9
D gene: NA
CDR3 DNA: TGTGCCAGCAGCGTAGCTGCCCCTTCACCCCTCCACTTT
CDR3 protein: CASSVAAPSPLHF

clone size: NA
J gene: TRBJ2-6
V gene: TRBV7-9
D gene: TRBD2
CDR3 DNA: TGTGCCAGCAGCCTAGCGGGGTCTGGGGCCAACGTCCTGACTTTC
CDR3 protein: CASSLAGSGANVLTF

clone size: NA
J gene: TRBJ1-6
V gene: TRBV6-1
D gene: TRBD1
CDR3 DNA: TGTGCCAGCAGTGGACCCGGGACAGATAATTCACCCCTCCACTTT
CDR3 protein: CASSGPGTDNSPLHF

clone size: NA
J gene: TRBJ2-1
V gene: TRBV4-3
D gene: TRBD1
CDR3 DNA: TGCGCCAGCAGCCAAGATGACAGGGGGCTGGTGAGCTCCTACAATGAGCAGTTCTTC
CDR3 protein: CASSQDDRGLVSSYNEQFF

clone size: NA
J gene: TRBJ1-1
V gene: TRBV7-2
D gene: TRBD1
CDR3 DNA: TGTGCCAGCAGCTTAGGGGGGACAGGGGGCGGTTTAGGAGCTTTCTTT
CDR3 protein: CASSLGGTGGGLGAFF

clone size: NA
J gene: TRBJ2-2
V gene: TRBV27
D gene: NA
CDR3 DNA: TGTGCCAGCAGTTTAATTCTCCCCAAGGGGGGGGCGAACACCGGGGAGCTGTTTTTT
CDR3 protein: CASSLILPKGGANTGELFF

clone size: once
J gene: TRBJ2-1
V gene: TRBV30
D gene: TRBD1
CDR3 DNA: TGTGCCTGGAGTGTGGGACAGGGTGGGAGCAATGAGCAGTTCTTC
CDR3 protein: CAWSVGQGGSNEQFF

clone size: NA
J gene: TRBJ1-4
V gene: TRBV4-3
D gene: NA
CDR3 DNA: TGCGCCAGCAGCCGAACCCAGGGAACTAATGAAAAACTGTTTTTT
CDR3 protein: CASSRTQGTNEKLFF

clone size: NA
J gene: TRBJ1-5
V gene: TRBV10-2
D gene: NA
CDR3 DNA: TGCGCCAGCAGTGAGTCGACTCCTCTATGGCCCCAGCATTTT
CDR3 protein: CASSESTPLWPQHF

clone size: few
J gene: TRBJ1-1
V gene: TRBV7-9
D gene: TRBD1
CDR3 DNA: TGTGCCAGCAGCTTAGACTCAGGGGGCCGCACTGAAGCTTTCTTT
CDR3 protein: CASSLDSGGRTEAFF

clone size: NA
J gene: TRBJ2-3
V gene: TRBV5-1
D gene: NA
CDR3 DNA: TGCGCCAGCAGCTCCACCGGGACCTCCGGAGATACGCAGTATTTT
CDR3 protein: CASSSTGTSGDTQYF

clone size: NA
J gene: TRBJ2-7
V gene: TRBV19
D gene: TRBD1
CDR3 DNA: TGTGCCAGTAGCGACAGGGGCTCATCCTACGAGCAGTACTTC
CDR3 protein: CASSDRGSSYEQYF

clone size: NA
J gene: TRBJ1-2
V gene: TRBV14
D gene: TRBD1
CDR3 DNA: TGTGCCAGCAGCCAAGTACGACAGGGGAGCTACACCTTC
CDR3 protein: CASSQVRQGSYTF

clone size: few
J gene: TRBJ1-1
V gene: TRBV5-1
D gene: NA
CDR3 DNA: TGCGCCAGCAGCTTGGCCCCGGGGAACACTGAAGCTTTCTTT
CDR3 protein: CASSLAPGNTEAFF

clone size: NA
J gene: TRBJ1-6
V gene: TRBV6-1
D gene: NA
CDR3 DNA: TGTGCCAGCAGTGAAGGTGGGGGCGGATCACCCCTCCACTTT
CDR3 protein: CASSEGGGGSPLHF

clone size: NA
J gene: TRBJ1-2
V gene: TRBV5-1
D gene: NA
CDR3 DNA: TGCGCCAGCAGCTATGACAATTATGGCTACACCTTC
CDR3 protein: CASSYDNYGYTF

clone size: NA
J gene: TRBJ1-2
V gene: TRBV18
D gene: NA
CDR3 DNA: TGTGCCAGCTCACCCTCGGGGGGTAACTATGGCTACACCTTC
CDR3 protein: CASSPSGGNYGYTF

clone size: NA
J gene: TRBJ1-4
V gene: TRBV5-5
D gene: NA
CDR3 DNA: TGTGCCAGCAGTACCCGAGCCAAATCTAATGAAAAACTGTTTTTT
CDR3 protein: CASSTRAKSNEKLFF

clone size: NA
J gene: TRBJ1-1
V gene: TRBV30
D gene: NA
CDR3 DNA: TGTGCCTGGAGTGCGGTTATCACCAGGGGCACTGAAGCTTTCTTT
CDR3 protein: CAWSAVITRGTEAFF

clone size: NA
J gene: TRBJ2-7
V gene: TRBV7-9
D gene: NA
CDR3 DNA: TGTGCCAGCAGATTGAACGAGCAGTACTTC
CDR3 protein: CASRLNEQYF

clone size: NA
J gene: TRBJ1-1
V gene: TRBV7-3
D gene: TRBD1
CDR3 DNA: TGTGCCAGCAGCTTAATGCCCCAGGGGGACACTGAAGCTTTCTTT
CDR3 protein: CASSLMPQGDTEAFF

clone size: NA
J gene: TRBJ2-7
V gene: TRBV28
D gene: NA
CDR3 DNA: TGTGCCAGCAGTTTTCAAGCTAGCGCGAACGAGCAGTACTTC
CDR3 protein: CASSFQASANEQYF

clone size: NA
J gene: TRBJ2-7
V gene: TRBV18
D gene: NA
CDR3 DNA: TGTGCCAGCTCACCACCGGGACCGGACTACGAGCAGTACTTC
CDR3 protein: CASSPPGPDYEQYF

clone size: once
J gene: TRBJ1-6
V gene: TRBV10-3
D gene: NA
CDR3 DNA: TGTGCCATCAAGAACCGATGGGAGGACTCACCCCTCCACTTT
CDR3 protein: CAIKNRWEDSPLHF

clone size: NA
J gene: TRBJ1-2
V gene: TRBV6-5
D gene: NA
CDR3 DNA: TGTGCCAGCAGTTACGGGCGGGGGCTGAGTGGCTACACCTTC
CDR3 protein: CASSYGRGLSGYTF